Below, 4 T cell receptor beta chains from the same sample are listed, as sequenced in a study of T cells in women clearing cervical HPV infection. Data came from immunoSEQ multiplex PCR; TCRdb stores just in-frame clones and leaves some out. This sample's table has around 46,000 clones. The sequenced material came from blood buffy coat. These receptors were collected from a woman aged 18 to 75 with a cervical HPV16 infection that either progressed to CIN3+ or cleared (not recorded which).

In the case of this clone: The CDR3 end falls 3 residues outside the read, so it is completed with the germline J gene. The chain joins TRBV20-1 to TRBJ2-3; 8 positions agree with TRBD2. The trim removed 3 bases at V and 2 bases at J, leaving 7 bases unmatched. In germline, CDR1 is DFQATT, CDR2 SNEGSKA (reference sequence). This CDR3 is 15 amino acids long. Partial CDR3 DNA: TGCAGTGCTAGTCTGCTAGCGGGTAACACAGATACG. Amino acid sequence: CSASLLAGNTDT. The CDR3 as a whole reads CSASLLAGNTDTQYF.

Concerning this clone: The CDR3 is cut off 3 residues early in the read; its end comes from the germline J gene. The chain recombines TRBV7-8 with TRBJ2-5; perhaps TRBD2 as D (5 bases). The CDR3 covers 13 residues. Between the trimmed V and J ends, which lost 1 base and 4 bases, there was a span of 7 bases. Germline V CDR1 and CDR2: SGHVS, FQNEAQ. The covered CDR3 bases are TGTGCCAGCAGCTTAGGGACTCGAGAGACC. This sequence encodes CASSLGTRET. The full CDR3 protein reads CASSLGTRETQYF. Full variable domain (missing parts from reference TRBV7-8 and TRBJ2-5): GAGVSQSPRYKVAKRGQDVALRCDPISGHVSLFWYQQALGQGPEFLTYFQNEAQLDKSGLPSDRFFAERPEGSVSTLKIQRTQQEDSAVYLCASSLGTRETQYFGPGTRLLVL.

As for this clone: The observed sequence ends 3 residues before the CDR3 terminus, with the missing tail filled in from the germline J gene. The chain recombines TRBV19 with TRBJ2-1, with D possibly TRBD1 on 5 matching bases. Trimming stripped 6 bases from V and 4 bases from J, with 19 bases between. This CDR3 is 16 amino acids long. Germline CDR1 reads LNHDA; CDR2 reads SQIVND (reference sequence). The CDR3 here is CASRRGGTAFYNEQFF. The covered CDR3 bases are TGTGCCAGTAGAAGGGGCGGTACAGCGTTTTACAATGAG.

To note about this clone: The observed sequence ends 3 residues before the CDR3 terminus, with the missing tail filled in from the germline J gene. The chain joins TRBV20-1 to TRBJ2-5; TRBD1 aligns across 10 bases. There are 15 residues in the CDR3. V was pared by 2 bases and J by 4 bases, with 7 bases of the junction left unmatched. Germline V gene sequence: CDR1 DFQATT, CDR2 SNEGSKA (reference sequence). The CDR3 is CSARQLRDRGETQYF. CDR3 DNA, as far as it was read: TGCAGTGCTAGACAACTAAGGGACAGGGGAGAGACC.